Listed below are T cell receptor beta chains from one sample, sequenced in a study of PD-1 blockade in mismatch repair-deficient tumors. Sequencing used immunoSEQ multiplex PCR; TCRdb keeps in-frame clones, though not all of them. The repertoire consists of 120,000 or so clones, with 70% to 90% occurring once and the leading ten covering less than 15%. The sequencing here drew on peripheral blood, taken 44 weeks after starting pembrolizumab. These receptors were collected from an adult with mismatch repair-deficient cancer. The CDR3 runs from the conserved cysteine through the conserved F or W. A D gene is named only where the DNA matches it firmly. Size is stated for part of the rows, as once, few or many counts, or as a class when the clone is expanded.

v_gene,abundance,j_gene,d_gene,CDR3aa,CDR3nt
TRBV7-9,NA,TRBJ2-1,TRBD2,CASGSFRSSGRFLYNEQFF,TGTGCCAGCGGGTCATTTCGTTCCAGCGGGAGGTTTCTCTATAATGAGCAGTTCTTC
TRBV7-9,NA,TRBJ2-1,TRBD2,CASSLSGTAYNEQFF,TGTGCCAGCAGCCTCAGCGGGACGGCTTACAATGAGCAGTTCTTC
TRBV19,NA,TRBJ2-5,NA,CASNSPGNGETQYF,TGTGCCAGTAATAGTCCCGGGAATGGAGAGACCCAGTACTTC
TRBV7-2,NA,TRBJ1-2,NA,CASSLVGYTF,TGTGCCAGCAGCTTAGTAGGCTACACCTTC
TRBV7-2,NA,TRBJ2-2,NA,CASSWDFNTGELFF,TGTGCCAGCAGTTGGGATTTCAACACCGGGGAGCTGTTTTTT
TRBV11-2,NA,TRBJ2-7,TRBD2,CASSPGTSAHEQYF,TGTGCCAGCAGCCCAGGGACTAGCGCCCACGAGCAGTACTTC
TRBV7-9,NA,TRBJ2-3,NA,CASSLVGTDTQYF,TGTGCCAGCAGCTTAGTGGGCACAGATACGCAGTATTTT
TRBV29-1,NA,TRBJ2-7,TRBD1,CSVAGGVSYEQYF,TGCAGCGTGGCAGGGGGCGTTTCCTACGAGCAGTACTTC
TRBV10-3,NA,TRBJ2-5,TRBD2,CAIGAAGGQKETQYF,TGTGCCATCGGGGCGGCGGGGGGACAAAAAGAGACCCAGTACTTC
TRBV6-5,once,TRBJ2-7,NA,CASSYSGDPRWEQYF,TGTGCCAGCAGTTACTCGGGGGACCCGAGGTGGGAGCAGTACTTC
TRBV14,NA,TRBJ2-1,NA,CASSQTGVPYNEQFF,TGTGCCAGCAGCCAAACAGGAGTCCCCTACAATGAGCAGTTCTTC
TRBV7-2,NA,TRBJ1-2,NA,CASTPGDGVSYGYTF,TGTGCCAGCACCCCAGGGGACGGGGTCTCTTATGGCTACACCTTC
TRBV4-3,few,TRBJ2-3,TRBD2,CASSQDLNGGRASDTQYF,TGCGCCAGCAGCCAAGATCTAAACGGCGGGAGGGCCTCAGATACGCAGTATTTT
TRBV19,NA,TRBJ2-1,TRBD2,CASSQAGVRYEQFF,TGTGCCAGTAGTCAGGCGGGAGTTAGGTATGAGCAGTTCTTC
TRBV7-2,NA,TRBJ2-7,TRBD1,CASSRAPGQGDYEQYF,TGTGCCAGCAGCCGAGCGCCGGGACAGGGGGACTACGAGCAGTACTTC
TRBV9,NA,TRBJ2-3,TRBD2,CASGSGTSGGRTDTQYF,TGTGCCAGCGGTTCCGGGACTAGCGGAGGCCGCACAGATACGCAGTATTTT
TRBV4-1,NA,TRBJ2-7,NA,CASSPSLGTYEQYF,TGCGCCAGCAGCCCCAGCTTAGGGACCTACGAGCAGTACTTC
TRBV7-2,NA,TRBJ2-1,TRBD1,CASSLRDRGIFNEQFF,TGTGCCAGCAGCTTACGTGACAGGGGAATTTTTAATGAGCAGTTCTTC
TRBV10-3,NA,TRBJ2-4,NA,CAISESRGKGAKNIQYF,TGTGCCATCAGTGAGTCTAGGGGAAAAGGGGCCAAAAACATTCAGTACTTC
TRBV4-3,NA,TRBJ1-1,NA,CASSPAASGEAFF,TGCGCCAGCAGCCCAGCGGCTTCAGGAGAAGCTTTCTTT
TRBV29-1,NA,TRBJ2-3,TRBD2,CSVGLAGTDTQYF,TGCAGCGTTGGACTAGCGGGCACAGATACGCAGTATTTT